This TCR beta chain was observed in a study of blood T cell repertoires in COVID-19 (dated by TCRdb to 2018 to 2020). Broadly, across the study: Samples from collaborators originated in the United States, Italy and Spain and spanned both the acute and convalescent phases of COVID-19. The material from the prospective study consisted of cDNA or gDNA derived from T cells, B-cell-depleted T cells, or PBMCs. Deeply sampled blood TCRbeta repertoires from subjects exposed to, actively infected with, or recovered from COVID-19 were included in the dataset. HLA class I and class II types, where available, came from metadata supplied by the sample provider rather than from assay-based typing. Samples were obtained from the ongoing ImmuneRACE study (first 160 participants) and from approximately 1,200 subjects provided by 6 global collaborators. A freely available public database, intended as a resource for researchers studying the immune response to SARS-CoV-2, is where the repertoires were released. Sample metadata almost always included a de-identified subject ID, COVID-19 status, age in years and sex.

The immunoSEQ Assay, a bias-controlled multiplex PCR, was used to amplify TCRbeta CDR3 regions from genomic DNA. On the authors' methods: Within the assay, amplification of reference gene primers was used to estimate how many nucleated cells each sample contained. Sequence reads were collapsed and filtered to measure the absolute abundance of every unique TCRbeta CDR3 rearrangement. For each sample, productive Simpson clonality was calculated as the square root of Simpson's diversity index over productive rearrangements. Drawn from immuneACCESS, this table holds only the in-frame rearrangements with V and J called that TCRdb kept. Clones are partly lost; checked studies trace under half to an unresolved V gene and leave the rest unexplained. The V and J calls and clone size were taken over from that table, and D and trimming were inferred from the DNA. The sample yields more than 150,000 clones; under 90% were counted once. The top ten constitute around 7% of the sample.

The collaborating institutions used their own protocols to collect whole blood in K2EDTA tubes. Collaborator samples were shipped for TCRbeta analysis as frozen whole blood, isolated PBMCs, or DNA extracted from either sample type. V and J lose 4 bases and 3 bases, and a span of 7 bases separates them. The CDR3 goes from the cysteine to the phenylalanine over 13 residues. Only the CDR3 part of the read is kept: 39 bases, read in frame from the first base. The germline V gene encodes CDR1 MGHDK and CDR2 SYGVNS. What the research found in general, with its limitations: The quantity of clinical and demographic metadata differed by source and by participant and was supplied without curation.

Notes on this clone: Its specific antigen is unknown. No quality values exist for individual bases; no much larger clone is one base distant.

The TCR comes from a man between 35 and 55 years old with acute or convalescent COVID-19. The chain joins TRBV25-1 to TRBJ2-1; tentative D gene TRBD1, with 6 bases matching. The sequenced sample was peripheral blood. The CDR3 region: CASSVDSYNEQFF. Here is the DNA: TGTGCCAGCAGTGTGGACAGCTACAATGAGCAGTTCTTC. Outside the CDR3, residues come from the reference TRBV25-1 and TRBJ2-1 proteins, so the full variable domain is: EADIYQTPRYLVIGTGKKITLECSQTMGHDKMYWYQQDPGMELHLIHYSYGVNSTEKGDLSSESTVSRIRTEHFPLTLESARPSHTSQYLCASSVDSYNEQFFGPGTRLTVL.